The entry that follows covers one T cell receptor (beta chain) sequence. No antigen is known for it. Some clones are missing from TCRdb's copy, which holds only in-frame ones; the method was immunoSEQ multiplex PCR. The top ten hold about 0.8% of the sample, which has about 85,000 clones, 82% seen once. These data originate in a study of graft-versus-host responses after intestinal transplantation. Study information: The study gave all recipients anti-thymocyte globulin induction, then tacrolimus and steroids for 2 to 3 years. Study-wide findings and caveats: Researchers found peak circulating GvH clone levels linked to early post-transplant HvG declines. Patients who carried graft-donor T cell macrochimerism also had high graft-versus-host to host-versus-graft clonal ratios in their allografts. Detected in recipient marrow were GvH clones, some of which were first observed in ileum or blood.

This CDR3 comprises 14 residues. Trimming cost V 4 bases and J 1 base, with 11 bases left between them. CDR1 and CDR2 from the germline V gene are SGHRS and YFSETQ. This sequence was found in a human donor who received an intestinal transplant. This sequence joins TRBV5-1 and TRBJ2-5; a weak D match, TRBD1 (5 bases). The sequencing used unstimulated CD4+ T cells sorted from spleen or lymph node cells, collected before intestinal transplant. Written as DNA, the CDR3 is TGCGCCAGCAGCCCGACAGCTATCCAAGAGACCCAGTACTTC. Translated: CASSPTAIQETQYF.